A selection of T cell receptor beta chains follows, all from one sample in a study of T cell clonotyping in hematopoietic cell transplantation. The method was immunoSEQ multiplex PCR; TCRdb's version includes in-frame clones alone and lacks a portion of them. The sample lists about 69,000 clones; 85% to 95% were seen once. Sequenced: peripheral blood mononuclear cells. The receptors here all came from a man aged 45-65 years in good health. Some clones in this sample may be carry-over from other donors' samples. Both conserved end residues are part of each CDR3. Each record gives: J gene, clone size, V gene, D gene, CDR3 protein, CDR3 DNA. D genes are given only for firm matches. Size values are once, few and many counts, or a class for expanded clones, and some rows have none.

>TRBJ2-5|NA|TRBV4-1|TRBD2
CASSLSGGQETQYF
TGCGCCAGCAGCCTTAGCGGGGGCCAAGAGACCCAGTACTTC
>TRBJ1-4|once|TRBV4-2|NA
CASSQDSTGSNEKLFF
TGTGCCAGCAGCCAAGATTCTACAGGGTCTAATGAAAAACTGTTTTTT
>TRBJ1-2|NA|TRBV25-1|TRBD1
CASSPGTGLYGYTF
TGTGCCAGCAGCCCCGGGACAGGCCTCTATGGCTACACCTTC
>TRBJ2-5|NA|TRBV10-3|NA
CATDRDGQETQYF
TGTGCCACCGACCGGGACGGTCAAGAGACCCAGTACTTC
>TRBJ1-6|NA|TRBV10-3|NA
CAIRATADNSPLHF
TGTGCCATCAGGGCTACCGCCGATAATTCACCCCTCCACTTT
>TRBJ2-2|NA|TRBV28|NA
CASSFGTGELFF
TGTGCCAGCAGTTTCGGCACCGGGGAGCTGTTTTTT
>TRBJ1-2|NA|TRBV28|NA
CASTRTLIYGYTF
TGTGCCAGCACCAGGACCCTCATATATGGCTACACCTTC
>TRBJ2-5|NA|TRBV2|NA
CASSGQDGAETQYF
TGTGCCAGCAGTGGACAGGATGGCGCAGAGACCCAGTACTTC
>TRBJ2-1|once|TRBV5-1|NA
CASSSDTTYNEQFF
TGCGCCAGCAGCTCGGATACTACCTACAATGAGCAGTTCTTC
>TRBJ1-5|NA|TRBV29-1|NA
CSVTGGSNQPQHF
TGCAGCGTTACAGGCGGTAGCAATCAGCCCCAGCATTTT
>TRBJ2-2|few|TRBV6-5|NA
CASRQDRWSTGELFF
TGTGCCAGCAGGCAAGACAGGTGGAGCACCGGGGAGCTGTTTTTT
>TRBJ2-1|NA|TRBV7-2|NA
CASSLGFGTGNEQFF
TGTGCCAGCAGCTTAGGGTTCGGGACGGGAAATGAGCAGTTCTTC
>TRBJ2-5|once|TRBV7-2|TRBD1
CASSPQTGWGETQYF
TGTGCCAGCAGCCCCCAGACAGGGTGGGGGGAGACCCAGTACTTC
>TRBJ2-1|NA|TRBV28|NA
CASSLWGSSYNEQFF
TGTGCCAGCAGTCTATGGGGGAGCTCCTACAATGAGCAGTTCTTC
>TRBJ2-5|once|TRBV29-1|TRBD2
CSVTGLSLGGVQETQYF
TGCAGCGTGACTGGACTAAGTTTGGGGGGGGTCCAAGAGACCCAGTACTTC
>TRBJ2-1|NA|TRBV4-2|TRBD2
CASSQEPGLAGDEQFF
TGTGCCAGCAGCCAGGAACCGGGACTAGCGGGGGATGAGCAGTTCTTC
>TRBJ2-2|NA|TRBV7-3|NA
CASSLRGTTGELFF
TGTGCCAGCAGCTTAAGAGGGACTACCGGGGAGCTGTTTTTT
>TRBJ2-7|NA|TRBV11-3|NA
CASSPGGSIYEQYF
TGTGCCAGCAGCCCCGGGGGATCGATCTACGAGCAGTACTTC
>TRBJ2-5|once|TRBV6-5|TRBD1
CASSSRQGGETQYF
TGTGCCAGCAGTTCACGACAGGGCGGGGAGACCCAGTACTTC
>TRBJ2-1|NA|TRBV9|NA
CASSVGTLGHNEQFF
TGTGCCAGCAGCGTCGGGACTCTTGGACACAATGAGCAGTTCTTC
>TRBJ1-5|NA|TRBV19|TRBD1
CASSASEGASQPQHF
TGTGCCAGTAGCGCCTCAGAGGGGGCCAGCCAGCCCCAGCATTTT
>TRBJ2-7|NA|TRBV28|NA
CASSWGAAGTGSYEQYF
TGTGCCAGCAGTTGGGGGGCGGCGGGGACCGGCTCCTACGAGCAGTACTTC
>TRBJ1-2|NA|TRBV4-3|TRBD1
CASSQTTGEYYGYTF
TGCGCCAGCAGCCAAACTACAGGGGAGTACTATGGCTACACCTTC
>TRBJ2-2|once|TRBV5-1|NA
CASSLDPANGELFF
TGCGCCAGCAGCTTGGATCCCGCAAACGGGGAGCTGTTTTTT
>TRBJ2-2|NA|TRBV6-4|NA
CASSPGDGTGELFF
TGTGCCAGTTCCCCGGGAGATGGGACCGGCGAGCTGTTTTTT
>TRBJ1-1|NA|TRBV7-3|NA
CASSPQGDTEAFF
TGTGCCAGCAGCCCGCAGGGTGACACTGAAGCTTTCTTT
>TRBJ2-3|NA|TRBV6-6|TRBD2
CASMPVGGGMADTQYF
TGTGCCAGCATGCCCGTTGGCGGGGGGATGGCAGATACGCAGTATTTT
>TRBJ1-4|once|TRBV29-1|NA
CSVFTGGVEKLFF
TGCAGCGTTTTCACAGGAGGTGTCGAAAAACTGTTTTTT
>TRBJ1-2|NA|TRBV5-6|NA
CASSLVAVLGYGYTF
TGTGCCAGCAGCTTGGTGGCAGTTCTTGGCTATGGCTACACCTTC
>TRBJ2-2|once|TRBV19|TRBD2
CASSTGRASGVTGELFF
TGTGCCAGTAGTACCGGGCGGGCAAGCGGGGTCACCGGGGAGCTGTTTTTT
>TRBJ2-1|NA|TRBV6-1|NA
CASSPYNEQFF
TGTGCCAGCAGTCCCTACAATGAGCAGTTCTTC
>TRBJ1-2|NA|TRBV7-3|NA
CASSLFNKDLRGGYTF
TGTGCCAGCAGCTTATTTAACAAGGACTTGAGAGGTGGCTACACCTTC
>TRBJ1-2|NA|TRBV6-6|TRBD1
CASSYSTGTGYTF
TGTGCCAGCAGTTACTCGACAGGGACTGGCTACACCTTC
>TRBJ2-1|NA|TRBV11-1|TRBD2
CASSSAGTSLFF
TGTGCCAGCAGCTCGGCCGGGACTAGTCTGTTCTTC
>TRBJ2-3|NA|TRBV19|NA
CASSDRPGSTDTQYF
TGTGCCAGTAGTGATCGGCCAGGGAGCACAGATACGCAGTATTTT
>TRBJ2-2|NA|TRBV18|TRBD1
CASSPLDSGTGGTGELFF
TGTGCCAGCTCACCACTGGATTCCGGGACAGGGGGCACCGGGGAGCTGTTTTTT
>TRBJ1-5|NA|TRBV7-8|NA
CASTAQGSTNQPQHF
TGTGCCAGCACCGCTCAAGGGAGTACGAATCAGCCCCAGCATTTT
>TRBJ1-2|NA|TRBV27|NA
CASSPYTGTNYGYTF
TGTGCCAGCAGTCCTTACACAGGGACTAACTATGGCTACACCTTC
>TRBJ1-2|NA|TRBV5-1|NA
CASSSRGF
TGCGCCAGCAGCTCCCGGGGATTC
>TRBJ1-1|NA|TRBV5-4|NA
CASSLGGEAFF
TGTGCCAGCAGCTTAGGCGGTGAAGCTTTCTTT
>TRBJ1-1|NA|TRBV28|NA
CASSPRVRTEAFF
TGTGCCAGCAGCCCTAGGGTAAGGACTGAAGCTTTCTTT
>TRBJ2-5|NA|TRBV6-5|NA
CASTRRGGETQYF
TGTGCCAGCACCCGAAGGGGAGGAGAGACCCAGTACTTC
>TRBJ2-7|once|TRBV5-6|TRBD1
CASSFRQGAYEQYF
TGTGCCAGCAGCTTTCGACAGGGGGCCTACGAGCAGTACTTC
>TRBJ1-1|NA|TRBV6-5|NA
CASSYSQVNTEAFF
TGTGCCAGCAGTTACTCGCAGGTGAACACTGAAGCTTTCTTT
>TRBJ1-2|NA|TRBV6-1|NA
CASSAPRGYTF
TGTGCCAGCAGTGCCCCTCGCGGCTACACCTTC
>TRBJ1-1|NA|TRBV5-1|TRBD1
CASSLPGTGAEAFF
TGCGCCAGCAGCCTTCCCGGGACAGGGGCTGAAGCTTTCTTT
>TRBJ1-6|NA|TRBV9|NA
CASSVAGEGSPLHF
TGTGCCAGCAGCGTAGCCGGGGAAGGTTCACCCCTCCACTTT
>TRBJ1-6|NA|TRBV9|NA
CASSLSGGNSPLHF
TGTGCCAGCAGCCTCTCGGGGGGGAATTCACCCCTCCACTTT
>TRBJ1-2|NA|TRBV4-2|TRBD1
CASSQKDRTYGYTF
TGTGCCAGCAGCCAAAAGGACAGGACCTATGGCTACACCTTC
>TRBJ2-5|NA|TRBV18|NA
CASSPSDFQETQYF
TGTGCCAGCTCACCCTCGGATTTTCAAGAGACCCAGTACTTC